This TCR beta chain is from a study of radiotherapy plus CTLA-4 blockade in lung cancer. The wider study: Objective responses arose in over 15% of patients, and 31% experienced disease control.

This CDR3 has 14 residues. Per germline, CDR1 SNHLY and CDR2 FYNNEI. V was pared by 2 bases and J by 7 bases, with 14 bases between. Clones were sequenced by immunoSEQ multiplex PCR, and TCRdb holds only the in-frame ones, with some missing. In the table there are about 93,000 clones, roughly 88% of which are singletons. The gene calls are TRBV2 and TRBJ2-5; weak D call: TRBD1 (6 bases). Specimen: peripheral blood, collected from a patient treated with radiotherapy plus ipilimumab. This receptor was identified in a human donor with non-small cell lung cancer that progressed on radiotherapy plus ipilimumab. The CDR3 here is CASSESRGRVTQYF. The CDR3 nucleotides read TGTGCCAGCAGTGAATCCAGGGGCCGGGTGACCCAGTACTTC.